Below, 5 T cell receptor beta chains from the same sample are listed, as sequenced in a study of response to subunit inactivated influenza vaccine. TCRdb reprocessed the RT-PCR reads via MiXCR and lists one record per CDR3 protein. The sample lists about 620,000 distinct CDR3 sequences, roughly 12% seen once, with approximately 10% in the top ten. The same specimen was also included in a second study, on T cells expressing NK-cell markers. From that report: Libraries used 5'RACE template switching adding universal primer site and UMIs.

The sequencing here drew on PBMCs from blood, taken on the day of vaccination. The source is a man aged 45-60 years who received an inactivated influenza vaccine.

This clonotype came up many times. This chain uses TRBV4-3 with TRBJ1-1; the D is unclear. Trimming removed 2 bases at V and 1 base at J, with 11 bases between. Germline CDR1 and CDR2: LGHNA and YSLEER. This CDR3 contains 15 residues. CDR3 amino acids: CASSQSARGNTEAFF. As DNA, the CDR3 is TGCGCCAGCAGCCAATCGGCTCGGGGGAACACTGAAGCTTTCTTT.

The V call is TRBV11-2, the J call TRBJ2-7; a possible D gene is TRBD1 (5 bases). V was shortened by 0 bases and J by 9 bases, with 18 bases between the two germline ends. Germline assignment: CDR1 SGHAT and CDR2 FQNNGV. The CDR3 sequence is 15 residues long. CDR3 loop: CASSLELTVTEWQYF. The CDR3 DNA reads as TGTGCCAGCAGCTTAGAGTTGACAGTCACGGAATGGCAGTACTTC.

This clonotype was counted between two and nine times. This chain uses TRBV11-3 with TRBJ2-3; D perhaps matches TRBD2 (6 bases). CDR3 length: 16 amino acids. Trimming stripped 5 bases from V and 3 bases from J, with 18 bases between. Germline lookup yields CDR1 SGHNT and CDR2 YENEEA. CDR3 sequence reads: CASSPSGGMGTDTQYF. DNA of the CDR3: TGTGCCAGCAGCCCCTCTGGCGGGATGGGGACAGATACGCAGTATTTT.

The table lists this clonotype with many counts. V gene TRBV28 combines with J gene TRBJ1-5; 8 positions match TRBD1. The trim removed 4 bases at V and 2 bases at J, leaving 13 bases unmatched. This CDR3 has 18 residues. Germline assignment: CDR1 MDHEN and CDR2 SYDVKM. The CDR3 loop is CASSSPGRGRAGNQPQHF. CDR3 nucleotides: TGTGCCAGCAGTTCCCCCGGCAGGGGGCGAGCCGGCAATCAGCCCCAGCATTTT.

The rearrangement uses TRBV24-1 and TRBJ1-1, with no clear D. The CDR3 is 13 residues long. Germline CDR1 reads KGHDR; CDR2 reads SFDVKD. The germline V and J ends were trimmed by 1 base and 6 bases, with 8 bases remaining between them. The CDR3 sequence is CATSDFDLPEAFF. The CDR3 nucleotides are TGTGCCACCAGTGATTTCGATCTCCCTGAAGCTTTCTTT.